Listed below are T cell receptor beta chains from one sample, sequenced in a study of cytomegalovirus exposure and HLA in healthy donors. Profiled with immunoSEQ multiplex PCR; TCRdb holds only in-frame clones, not every one. The sample includes over 80,000 clones, roughly 79% of them seen just once. Sequenced input: PBMCs. All receptors derive from a female donor in good health and CMV-seronegative. The CDR3 runs from the conserved cysteine through the conserved F or W. A D gene is named only where the DNA matches it firmly. The size of a clone is reported for some rows only, either as once, few or many, or as a class for expanded clones.

14,TRBJ1-4,NA,NA,TRBV9,CASSVGVGGEKLFF,TGTGCCAGCAGCGTAGGGGTAGGGGGTGAAAAACTGTTTTTT
15,TRBJ1-1,NA,NA,TRBV28,CASSWGDRYNTEAFF,TGTGCCAGCAGTTGGGGCGACAGGTACAACACTGAAGCTTTCTTT
14,TRBJ2-3,NA,NA,TRBV29-1,CSTHPTGKRNTQYF,TGCAGCACCCACCCCACAGGAAAGAGGAATACGCAGTATTTT
14,TRBJ1-4,NA,TRBD1,TRBV30,CAWSITGGGEKLFF,TGTGCCTGGAGTATTACAGGGGGCGGTGAAAAACTGTTTTTT
15,TRBJ2-3,NA,TRBD2,TRBV14,CASSQTSGRTDTQYF,TGTGCCAGCAGCCAGACTAGCGGGAGAACAGATACGCAGTATTTT
13,TRBJ1-2,once,NA,TRBV14,CASSQRTGGGYTF,TGTGCCAGCAGCCAACGAACAGGCGGAGGCTACACCTTC
15,TRBJ2-5,NA,TRBD2,TRBV10-3,CAISEASGLQETQYF,TGTGCCATCAGTGAAGCTAGCGGGCTCCAAGAGACCCAGTACTTC
14,TRBJ1-2,once,NA,TRBV2,CASSRTAVSYGYTF,TGTGCCAGCTCGAGGACAGCAGTCAGCTATGGCTACACCTTC
15,TRBJ2-7,NA,NA,TRBV4-3,CASSQDSQGFYEQYF,TGCGCCAGCAGCCAAGATTCGCAGGGTTTCTACGAGCAGTACTTC
14,TRBJ1-2,NA,TRBD1,TRBV6-5,CASRNRGQAYGYTF,TGTGCCAGCAGGAATAGGGGACAGGCATATGGCTACACCTTC
14,TRBJ1-4,few,TRBD1,TRBV5-1,CASSTQGQDEKLFF,TGCGCCAGCAGCACCCAGGGACAGGATGAAAAACTGTTTTTT
15,TRBJ1-6,few,NA,TRBV7-6,CASGKAGHYNSPLHF,TGTGCCAGCGGAAAGGCGGGCCACTATAATTCACCCCTCCACTTT
13,TRBJ1-2,NA,NA,TRBV6-5,CASSYSTNYGYTF,TGTGCCAGCAGTTACTCTACTAACTATGGCTACACCTTC
13,TRBJ1-5,few,NA,TRBV4-2,CASSQGGSQPQHF,TGTGCCAGCAGCCAGGGGGGAAGTCAGCCCCAGCATTTT
14,TRBJ1-2,NA,TRBD1,TRBV5-1,CASSVGDSNYGYTF,TGCGCCAGCAGCGTCGGGGACAGCAACTATGGCTACACCTTC
16,TRBJ2-5,NA,NA,TRBV4-1,CASSQVGREMAETQYF,TGCGCCAGCAGCCAAGTAGGCCGGGAGATGGCGGAGACCCAGTACTTC
15,TRBJ1-5,few,NA,TRBV27,CASSSRQKINQPQHF,TGTGCCAGCAGTTCCCGACAGAAGATCAATCAGCCCCAGCATTTT
19,TRBJ2-7,few,TRBD2,TRBV7-9,CASSRPRSGSGGSSYEQYF,TGTGCCAGCAGCCGCCCGCGAAGTGGTAGCGGGGGCAGCTCCTACGAGCAGTACTTC
10,TRBJ2-5,NA,NA,TRBV29-1,CSAGQETQYF,TGCAGCGCGGGCCAAGAGACCCAGTACTTC
11,TRBJ1-1,NA,NA,TRBV10-3,CAISEWPWAFF,TGTGCCATCAGTGAATGGCCTTGGGCTTTCTTT
15,TRBJ2-3,NA,NA,TRBV5-1,CASSLGGHSTDTQYF,TGCGCCAGCAGCTTGGGAGGTCATAGCACAGATACGCAGTATTTT
14,TRBJ1-4,NA,NA,TRBV19,CASSIQGTNEKLFF,TGTGCCAGTAGTATTCAGGGGACTAATGAAAAACTGTTTTTT
12,TRBJ1-1,NA,NA,TRBV2,CASSGGLAEAFF,TGTGCCAGCAGTGGAGGGCTCGCTGAAGCTTTCTTT
15,TRBJ1-3,NA,TRBD1,TRBV7-2,CASSLRGQSGNTIYF,TGTGCCAGCAGCTTGAGGGGGCAGTCCGGAAACACCATATATTTT
18,TRBJ2-5,NA,TRBD1,TRBV7-6,CASSLGKTRTGGMETQYF,TGTGCCAGCAGCTTAGGGAAAACCCGGACAGGGGGCATGGAGACCCAGTACTTC
15,TRBJ1-4,NA,TRBD1,TRBV18,CASSPGTGVNEKLFF,TGTGCCAGCTCACCTGGGACAGGGGTTAATGAAAAACTGTTTTTT
15,TRBJ1-5,NA,TRBD1,TRBV28,CASSETGGYNQPQHF,TGTGCCAGCAGTGAGACAGGGGGTTACAATCAGCCCCAGCATTTT
14,TRBJ2-3,NA,NA,TRBV6-5,CASSSRQGTDTQYF,TGTGCCAGCAGTTCCAGACAGGGCACAGATACGCAGTATTTT
14,TRBJ1-5,once,NA,TRBV6-1,CASLPGHSNQPQHF,TGTGCCAGTTTACCGGGACATAGCAATCAGCCCCAGCATTTT
15,TRBJ1-1,NA,NA,TRBV5-8,CASSHPGGLGTEAFF,TGTGCCAGCAGCCACCCCGGGGGGTTAGGGACTGAAGCTTTCTTT
15,TRBJ2-7,NA,TRBD1,TRBV28,CASSLGQSYDYEQYF,TGTGCCAGCAGTTTGGGACAGTCCTACGACTACGAGCAGTACTTC
16,TRBJ2-3,NA,NA,TRBV10-3,CAISEGRLGGTDTQYF,TGTGCCATCAGTGAGGGGAGGCTCGGGGGCACAGATACGCAGTATTTT
15,TRBJ1-4,NA,NA,TRBV30,CAWSVRRAVNEKLFF,TGTGCCTGGAGTGTAAGGAGAGCGGTTAATGAAAAACTGTTTTTT
14,TRBJ1-1,NA,TRBD1,TRBV5-1,CASSYGTGITEAFF,TGCGCCAGCAGCTACGGGACAGGGATCACTGAAGCTTTCTTT
15,TRBJ2-3,NA,TRBD2,TRBV6-5,CASSYSRDYTDTQYF,TGTGCCAGCAGTTACTCCCGGGACTACACAGATACGCAGTATTTT
15,TRBJ2-2,NA,NA,TRBV6-5,CASSYNRGGTGELFF,TGTGCCAGCAGTTACAACAGGGGGGGCACCGGGGAGCTGTTTTTT
16,TRBJ1-1,NA,NA,TRBV30,CAWSAWGGPGNTEAFF,TGTGCCTGGAGCGCGTGGGGGGGGCCGGGGAACACTGAAGCTTTCTTT
13,TRBJ1-5,NA,TRBD1,TRBV6-1,CASSDQGAQPQHF,TGTGCCAGCAGTGACCAGGGGGCGCAGCCCCAGCATTTT
14,TRBJ2-7,NA,NA,TRBV4-1,CASSQAGQSYEQYF,TGCGCCAGCAGCCAGGCGGGACAGTCCTACGAGCAGTACTTC
15,TRBJ1-1,NA,NA,TRBV28,CASSLGGGMNTEAFF,TGTGCCAGCAGTTTAGGAGGAGGCATGAACACTGAAGCTTTCTTT
15,TRBJ2-2,NA,NA,TRBV18,CASSPEQGLTGELFF,TGTGCCAGCTCACCAGAGCAAGGACTCACCGGGGAGCTGTTTTTT
14,TRBJ1-1,NA,NA,TRBV28,CASSLNTPNTEAFF,TGTGCCAGCAGTTTAAACACACCCAACACTGAAGCTTTCTTT
13,TRBJ2-5,NA,TRBD2,TRBV30,CAWSTVGGAAQYF,TGTGCCTGGAGTACGGTCGGGGGGGCGGCCCAGTACTTC
15,TRBJ1-2,NA,TRBD1,TRBV28,CASSSGTGFNYGYTF,TGTGCCAGCAGTTCAGGGACAGGGTTCAACTATGGCTACACCTTC
14,TRBJ2-7,NA,TRBD1,TRBV7-8,CASSHGTVSYEQYF,TGTGCCAGCAGCCACGGGACAGTCTCCTACGAGCAGTACTTC